Listed below are T cell receptor beta chains from one sample, sequenced in a study of cytomegalovirus exposure and HLA in healthy donors. Assay used: immunoSEQ multiplex PCR; TCRdb lists only in-frame clones, some missing. Of 150,000 to 200,000 clones detected, roughly 76% appear once; the ten largest clones hold less than 2.5%. Specimen: PBMCs. Receptor source: a male donor in good health and CMV-seronegative. CDR3s include the opening cysteine and the closing phenylalanine or tryptophan. D genes are given only for firm matches. Rows may omit the clone size; those that give it use once, few, many or a size class.

d_call	cdr3_length	clone_size	v_call	j_call	cdr3_aa	cdr3_nt
-	13	-	TRBV7-2	TRBJ1-1	CASLEQGNTEAFF	TGTGCCAGCCTTGAACAGGGGAACACTGAAGCTTTCTTT
TRBD1	15	-	TRBV6-1	TRBJ1-4	CASSNNRGRDEKLFF	TGTGCCAGCAGTAACAACAGGGGGCGCGATGAAAAACTGTTTTTT
TRBD1	14	-	TRBV7-2	TRBJ2-7	CASRRQGVDYEQYF	TGTGCCAGCAGGCGACAGGGGGTCGACTACGAGCAGTACTTC
TRBD1	14	few	TRBV2	TRBJ2-2	CASILDRGGGELFF	TGTGCCAGCATCTTGGACAGGGGTGGCGGGGAGCTGTTTTTT
-	11	-	TRBV6-1	TRBJ2-7	CASSLAGQEYF	TGTGCCAGCAGTTTAGCAGGGCAAGAGTACTTC
-	13	-	TRBV7-8	TRBJ2-4	CASSSRGSNIQYF	TGTGCCAGCAGCTCCCGGGGATCAAACATTCAGTACTTC
-	13	-	TRBV10-1	TRBJ1-1	CASSEHGNTEAFF	TGCGCCAGCAGTGAGCACGGGAACACTGAAGCTTTCTTT
TRBD1	17	-	TRBV18	TRBJ1-2	CASSSNRRTGGDYGYTF	TGTGCCAGCTCTTCAAACAGGCGGACAGGGGGTGACTATGGCTACACCTTC
-	15	once	TRBV5-6	TRBJ2-7	CASSDTSGSDYEQYF	TGTGCCAGCAGCGACACAAGTGGGTCCGACTACGAGCAGTACTTC
TRBD2	15	-	TRBV7-6	TRBJ2-2	CASSQTPSGGGELFF	TGTGCCAGCAGCCAGACTCCTTCGGGGGGCGGGGAGCTGTTTTTT
-	12	-	TRBV11-2	TRBJ2-7	CASSLMAYEQYF	TGTGCCAGCAGCTTAATGGCTTACGAGCAGTACTTC
-	14	-	TRBV4-3	TRBJ2-2	CASSRGLNTGELFF	TGCGCCAGCAGCCGTGGGCTAAACACCGGGGAGCTGTTTTTT
-	11	-	TRBV30	TRBJ2-7	CAWSPSTRQYF	TGTGCCTGGAGTCCATCTACGAGGCAGTACTTC
-	12	-	TRBV7-9	TRBJ1-5	CASSLSVQPQHF	TGTGCCAGCAGCTTATCCGTTCAGCCCCAGCATTTT
TRBD1	17	few	TRBV4-1	TRBJ2-7	CASSQEGLGTGGLEQYF	TGCGCCAGCAGCCAAGAAGGTCTCGGGACAGGGGGCCTCGAGCAGTACTTC
-	14	-	TRBV4-3	TRBJ2-7	CASSQEMGPYEQYF	TGCGCCAGCAGCCAAGAAATGGGGCCCTACGAGCAGTACTTC
-	12	-	TRBV6-6	TRBJ2-7	CASSDRTNEQYF	TGTGCCAGCAGTGACAGGACCAACGAGCAGTACTTC
-	13	-	TRBV18	TRBJ2-7	CASSPEEGNEQYF	TGTGCCAGCTCACCAGAGGAGGGGAACGAGCAGTACTTC
TRBD1	14	-	TRBV6-1	TRBJ2-7	CASSGRTGRNEQYF	TGTGCCAGCAGTGGGCGGACAGGACGTAACGAGCAGTACTTC
-	13	-	TRBV7-2	TRBJ1-5	CASSLYRNQPQHF	TGTGCCAGCAGCTTATACAGAAATCAGCCCCAGCATTTT
-	16	-	TRBV29-1	TRBJ2-5	CSVEVNRDRGAETQYF	TGCAGCGTTGAGGTCAACCGGGACCGCGGGGCGGAGACCCAGTACTTC
TRBD1	15	-	TRBV6-5	TRBJ2-7	CASSLGTGIAYEQYF	TGTGCCAGCAGCCTCGGGACAGGGATCGCCTACGAGCAGTACTTC
TRBD1	15	-	TRBV15	TRBJ2-2	CATSGPGGFTGELFF	TGTGCCACCAGCGGACCAGGGGGCTTCACCGGGGAGCTGTTTTTT
-	13	few	TRBV9	TRBJ1-4	CASSVGSGEKLFF	TGTGCCAGCAGCGTGGGCTCGGGGGAAAAACTGTTTTTT
-	14	-	TRBV6-1	TRBJ2-7	CASTSGTPTYEQYF	TGTGCCAGCACTTCCGGGACTCCGACCTACGAGCAGTACTTC
TRBD1	15	-	TRBV18	TRBJ2-5	CASSSQRQGGETQYF	TGTGCCAGCTCATCCCAAAGACAGGGTGGAGAGACCCAGTACTTC
TRBD1	17	-	TRBV7-2	TRBJ1-6	CASSLVALAGGNSPLHF	TGTGCCAGCAGCTTAGTTGCATTGGCAGGGGGAAATTCACCCCTCCACTTT
TRBD1	16	-	TRBV25-1	TRBJ1-2	CASSDPFRPGQHGYTF	TGTGCCAGCAGTGACCCCTTCCGCCCGGGACAGCATGGCTACACCTTC
-	13	few	TRBV19	TRBJ1-3	CASSTASGNTIYF	TGTGCCAGTTCGACAGCCTCTGGAAACACCATATATTTT
-	14	-	TRBV5-1	TRBJ1-1	CASSLVRGNTEAFF	TGCGCCAGCAGCTTGGTTCGGGGGAACACTGAAGCTTTCTTT
-	16	-	TRBV19	TRBJ2-1	CASSILRGLSRNEQFF	TGTGCCAGTAGTATTCTGCGGGGCTTATCGAGGAATGAGCAGTTCTTC
TRBD1	14	-	TRBV2	TRBJ1-4	CASESGTGLEKLFF	TGTGCCAGCGAAAGCGGGACAGGGCTTGAAAAACTGTTTTTT
-	12	-	TRBV2	TRBJ1-2	CASSMGGLGYTF	TGTGCCAGCAGCATGGGGGGGTTGGGCTACACCTTC
TRBD2	15	-	TRBV28	TRBJ2-2	CASSFGGGVTGELFF	TGTGCCAGCAGTTTCGGCGGGGGGGTAACCGGGGAGCTGTTTTTT
TRBD1	13	-	TRBV5-1	TRBJ2-5	CASSDRERGGQYF	TGCGCCAGCAGCGACAGGGAGCGTGGTGGCCAGTACTTC
-	13	few	TRBV6-6	TRBJ1-1	CASSYYTGSEAFF	TGTGCCAGCAGTTATTACACAGGGTCTGAAGCTTTCTTT
TRBD1	15	-	TRBV6-5	TRBJ1-2	CASSYGTASNYGYTF	TGTGCCAGCAGTTACGGGACAGCGTCTAACTATGGCTACACCTTC
-	15	-	TRBV5-1	TRBJ1-6	CASSFGGGEGSPLHF	TGCGCCAGCAGCTTCGGCGGGGGCGAAGGTTCACCCCTCCACTTT
-	16	-	TRBV11-2	TRBJ1-3	CASSLAWVPGGNTIYF	TGTGCCAGCAGCCTTGCATGGGTGCCAGGTGGAAACACCATATATTTT
-	14	-	TRBV5-1	TRBJ1-3	CASSLAQAGNTIYF	TGCGCCAGCAGCTTGGCGCAGGCTGGAAACACCATATATTTT
-	14	-	TRBV5-1	TRBJ2-7	CASSLSTASYEQYF	TGCGCCAGCAGCTTGTCCACAGCCTCCTACGAGCAGTACTTC
-	15	-	TRBV6-5	TRBJ1-3	CASSYSRHVGNTIYF	TGTGCCAGCAGTTACTCCAGACATGTTGGAAACACCATATATTTT
TRBD1	15	-	TRBV5-4	TRBJ1-6	CASSTNRQGNSPLHF	TGTGCCAGCAGCACCAACCGACAGGGTAATTCACCCCTCCACTTT
-	12	-	TRBV10-1	TRBJ1-2	CASTRQSGGYTF	TGCGCCAGCACCAGACAAAGCGGGGGCTACACCTTC
TRBD1	14	-	TRBV7-9	TRBJ2-7	CASSSTGVSYEQYF	TGTGCCAGCAGCTCGACAGGGGTTTCCTACGAGCAGTACTTC
-	12	few	TRBV4-3	TRBJ1-5	CASSQGEGPQHF	TGCGCCAGCAGCCAAGGGGAGGGGCCCCAGCATTTT
-	13	-	TRBV11-2	TRBJ2-4	CASSLVSENIQYF	TGTGCCAGCAGCTTAGTATCGGAAAACATTCAGTACTTC
TRBD2	14	-	TRBV7-6	TRBJ2-1	CASSPGLAGGDWFF	TGTGCCAGCAGCCCCGGACTAGCGGGGGGGGATTGGTTCTTC
-	14	-	TRBV6-1	TRBJ2-2	CASRNRAFTGELFF	TGTGCCAGCAGGAACAGGGCCTTCACCGGGGAGCTGTTTTTT
TRBD1	14	-	TRBV6-1	TRBJ1-2	CASSSGTGDYGYTF	TGTGCCAGCAGCAGTGGGACAGGGGACTATGGCTACACCTTC